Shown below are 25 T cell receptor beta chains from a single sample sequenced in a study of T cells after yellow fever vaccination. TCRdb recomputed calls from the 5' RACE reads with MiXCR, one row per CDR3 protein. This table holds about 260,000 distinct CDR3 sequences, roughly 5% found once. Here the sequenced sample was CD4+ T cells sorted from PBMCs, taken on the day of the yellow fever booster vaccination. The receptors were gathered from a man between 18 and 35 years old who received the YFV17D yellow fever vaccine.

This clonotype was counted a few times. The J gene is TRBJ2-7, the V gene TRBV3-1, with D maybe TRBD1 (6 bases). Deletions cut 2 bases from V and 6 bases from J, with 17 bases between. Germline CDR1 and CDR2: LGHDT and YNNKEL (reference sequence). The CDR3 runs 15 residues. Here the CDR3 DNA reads TGTGCCAGCAGCCAATGGGGGCCAGAGAGTGCCGAGCAGTACTTC. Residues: CASSQWGPESAEQYF.

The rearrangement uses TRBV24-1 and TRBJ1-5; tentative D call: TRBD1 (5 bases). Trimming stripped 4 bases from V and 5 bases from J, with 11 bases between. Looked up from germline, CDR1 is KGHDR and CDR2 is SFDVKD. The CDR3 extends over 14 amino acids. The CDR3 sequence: CATSDAGTYQPQHF. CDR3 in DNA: TGTGCCACCAGTGACGCGGGGACGTATCAGCCCCAGCATTTT.

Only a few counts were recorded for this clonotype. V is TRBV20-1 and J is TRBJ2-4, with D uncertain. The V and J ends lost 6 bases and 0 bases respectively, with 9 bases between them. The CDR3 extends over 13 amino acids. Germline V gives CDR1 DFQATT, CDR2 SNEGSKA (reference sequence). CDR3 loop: CSAPLLAKNIQYF. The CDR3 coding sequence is TGCAGTGCCCCCCTTCTAGCCAAAAACATTCAGTACTTC.

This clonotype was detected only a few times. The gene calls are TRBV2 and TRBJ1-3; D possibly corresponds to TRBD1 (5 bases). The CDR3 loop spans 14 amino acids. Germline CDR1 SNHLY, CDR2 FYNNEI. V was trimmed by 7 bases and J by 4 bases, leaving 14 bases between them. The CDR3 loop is CASKAGNRGNTIYF. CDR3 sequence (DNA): TGTGCCAGCAAGGCAGGGAACCGCGGAAACACCATATATTTT.

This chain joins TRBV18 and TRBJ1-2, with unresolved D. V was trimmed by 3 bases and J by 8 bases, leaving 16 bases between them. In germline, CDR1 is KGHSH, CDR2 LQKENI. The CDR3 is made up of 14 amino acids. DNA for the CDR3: TGTGCCAGCTCACCCAACTTCGAGGGCAACGGCTACACCTTC. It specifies CASSPNFEGNGYTF.

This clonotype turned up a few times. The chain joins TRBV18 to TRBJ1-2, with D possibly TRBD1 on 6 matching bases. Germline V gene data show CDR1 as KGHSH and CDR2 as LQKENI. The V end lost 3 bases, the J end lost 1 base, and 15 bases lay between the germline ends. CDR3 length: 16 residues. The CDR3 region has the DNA TGTGCCAGCTCACCTCCGGGTTACAGGGTTAACTATGGCTACACCTTC. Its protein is CASSPPGYRVNYGYTF.

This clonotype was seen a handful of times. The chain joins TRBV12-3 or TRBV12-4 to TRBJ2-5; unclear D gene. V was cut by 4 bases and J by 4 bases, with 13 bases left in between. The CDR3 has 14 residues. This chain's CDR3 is CASSWVGPRETQYF. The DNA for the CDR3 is TGTGCCAGCAGTTGGGTCGGACCCAGAGAGACCCAGTACTTC.

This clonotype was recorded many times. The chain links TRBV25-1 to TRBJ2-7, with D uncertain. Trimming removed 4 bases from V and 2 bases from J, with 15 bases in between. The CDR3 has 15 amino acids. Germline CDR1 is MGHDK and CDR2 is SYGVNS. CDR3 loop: CASSGRAKPPYEQYF. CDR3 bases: TGTGCCAGCAGTGGCCGGGCCAAACCCCCCTACGAGCAGTACTTC.

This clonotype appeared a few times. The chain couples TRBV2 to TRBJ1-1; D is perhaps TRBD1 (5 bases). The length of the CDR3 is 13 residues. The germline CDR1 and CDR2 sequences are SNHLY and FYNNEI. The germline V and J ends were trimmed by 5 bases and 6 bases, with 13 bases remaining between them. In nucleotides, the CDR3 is TGTGCCAGCAGTTTAGCAGGGTCATCTGAAGCTTTCTTT. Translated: CASSLAGSSEAFF.

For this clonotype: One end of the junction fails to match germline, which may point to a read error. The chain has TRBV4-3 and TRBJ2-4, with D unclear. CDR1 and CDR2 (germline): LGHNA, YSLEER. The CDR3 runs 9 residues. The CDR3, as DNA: TGCGCCAGCAGCCAAGCAACGAACTTC. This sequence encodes CASSQATNF.

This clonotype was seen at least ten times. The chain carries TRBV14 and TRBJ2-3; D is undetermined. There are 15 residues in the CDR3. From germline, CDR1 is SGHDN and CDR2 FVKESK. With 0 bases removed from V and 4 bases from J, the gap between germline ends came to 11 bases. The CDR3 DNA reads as TGTGCCAGCAGCCAAGATGTGGCTGGGGCAGATACGCAGTATTTT. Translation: CASSQDVAGADTQYF.

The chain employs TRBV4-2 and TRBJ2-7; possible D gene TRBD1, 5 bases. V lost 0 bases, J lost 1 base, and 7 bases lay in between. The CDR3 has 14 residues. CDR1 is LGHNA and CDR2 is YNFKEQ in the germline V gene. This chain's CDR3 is CASSQDAGSYEQYF. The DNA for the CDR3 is TGTGCCAGCAGCCAAGATGCAGGGTCCTACGAGCAGTACTTC.

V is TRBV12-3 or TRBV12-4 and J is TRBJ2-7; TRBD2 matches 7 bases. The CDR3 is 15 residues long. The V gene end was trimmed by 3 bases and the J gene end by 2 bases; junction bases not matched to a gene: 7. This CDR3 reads CASSLGSGFAYEQYF. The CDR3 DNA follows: TGTGCCAGCAGTTTGGGTAGCGGGTTCGCCTACGAGCAGTACTTC.

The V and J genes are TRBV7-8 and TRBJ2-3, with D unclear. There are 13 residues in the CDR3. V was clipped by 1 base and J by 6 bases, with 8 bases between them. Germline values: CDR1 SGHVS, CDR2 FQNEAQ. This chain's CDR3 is CASSLEVEDTQYF. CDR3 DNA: TGTGCCAGCAGCTTAGAAGTCGAGGATACGCAGTATTTT.

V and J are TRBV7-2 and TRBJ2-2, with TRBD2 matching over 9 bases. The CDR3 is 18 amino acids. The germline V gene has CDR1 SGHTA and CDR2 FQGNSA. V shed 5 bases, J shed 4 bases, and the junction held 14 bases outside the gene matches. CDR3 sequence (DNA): TGTGCCAGCAGCCCTAAGGGAGGGCTAGCGGGAATCACCGGGGAGCTGTTTTTT. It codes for CASSPKGGLAGITGELFF.

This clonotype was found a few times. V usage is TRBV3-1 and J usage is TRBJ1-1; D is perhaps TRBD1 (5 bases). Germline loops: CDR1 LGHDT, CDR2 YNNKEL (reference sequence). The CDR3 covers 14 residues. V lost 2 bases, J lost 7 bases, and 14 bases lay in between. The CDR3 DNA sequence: TGTGCCAGCAGCCAAAAGGGGATAAGCAGTGAAGCTTTCTTT. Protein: CASSQKGISSEAFF.

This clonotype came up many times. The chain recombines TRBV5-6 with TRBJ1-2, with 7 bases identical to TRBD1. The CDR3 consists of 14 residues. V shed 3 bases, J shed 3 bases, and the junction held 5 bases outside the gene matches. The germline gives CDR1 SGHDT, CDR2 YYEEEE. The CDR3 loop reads CASSSRGRDYGYTF. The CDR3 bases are TGTGCCAGCAGCTCAAGGGGGCGCGACTATGGCTACACCTTC.

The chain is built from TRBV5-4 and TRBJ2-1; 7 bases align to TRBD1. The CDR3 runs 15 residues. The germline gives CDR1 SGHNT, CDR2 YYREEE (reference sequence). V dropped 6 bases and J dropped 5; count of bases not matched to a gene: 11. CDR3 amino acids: CASTHRDRLNNEQFF. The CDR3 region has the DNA TGTGCCAGCACCCATCGGGACAGACTCAACAATGAGCAGTTCTTC.

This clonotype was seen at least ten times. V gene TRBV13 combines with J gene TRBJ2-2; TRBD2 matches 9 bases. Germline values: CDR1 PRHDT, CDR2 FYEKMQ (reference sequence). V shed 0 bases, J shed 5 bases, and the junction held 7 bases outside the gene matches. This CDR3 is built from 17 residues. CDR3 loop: CASSLGRRGGRTGELFF. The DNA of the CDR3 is TGTGCCAGCAGCTTAGGCCGGCGGGGGGGCCGAACCGGGGAGCTGTTTTTT.

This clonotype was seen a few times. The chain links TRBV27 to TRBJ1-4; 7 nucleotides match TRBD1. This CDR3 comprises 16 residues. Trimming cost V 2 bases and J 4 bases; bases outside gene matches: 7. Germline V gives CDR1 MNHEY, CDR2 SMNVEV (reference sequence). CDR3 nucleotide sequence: TGTGCCAGCAGTTTACAAACAGGGGCCTATAATGAAAAACTGTTTTTT. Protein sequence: CASSLQTGAYNEKLFF.

CDR3 protein: CASSSGQQSNSYEQYV. CDR3 nucleotides: TGTGCCAGCAGCTCTGGACAGCAGAGTAATTCCTACGAGCAGTACGTC. The gene calls are TRBV7-9 and TRBJ2-7, with D possibly TRBD1 on 6 matching bases. V was shortened by 4 bases and J by 1 base, with 17 bases between the two germline ends. The CDR3 sequence is 16 residues long. The germline CDR1 and CDR2 sequences are SEHNR and FQNEAQ (reference sequence).

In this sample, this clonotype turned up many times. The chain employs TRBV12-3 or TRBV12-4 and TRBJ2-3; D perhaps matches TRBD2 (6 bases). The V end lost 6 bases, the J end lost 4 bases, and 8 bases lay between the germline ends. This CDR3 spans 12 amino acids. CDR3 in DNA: TGTGCCAGCAGGAGACTAGCAGATACGCAGTATTTT. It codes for CASRRLADTQYF.

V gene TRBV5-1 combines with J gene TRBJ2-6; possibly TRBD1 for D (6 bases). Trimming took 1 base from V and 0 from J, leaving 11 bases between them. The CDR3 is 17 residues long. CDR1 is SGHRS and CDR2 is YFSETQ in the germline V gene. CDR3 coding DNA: TGCGCCAGCAGCTTGCAGGGGCCGAGCTCTGGGGCCAACGTCCTGACTTTC. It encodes CASSLQGPSSGANVLTF. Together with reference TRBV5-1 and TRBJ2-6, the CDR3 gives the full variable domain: KAGVTQTPRYLIKTRGQQVTLSCSPISGHRSVSWYQQTPGQGLQFLFEYFSETQRNKGNFPGRFSGRQFSNSRSEMNVSTLELGDSALYLCASSLQGPSSGANVLTFGAGSRLTVL.

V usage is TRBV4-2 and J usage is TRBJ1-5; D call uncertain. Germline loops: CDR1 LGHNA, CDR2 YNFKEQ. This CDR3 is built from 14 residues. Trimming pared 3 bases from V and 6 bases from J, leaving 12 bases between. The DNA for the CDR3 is TGTGCCAGCAGCCAGGGGTTTGGGAGTCAGCCCCAGCATTTT. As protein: CASSQGFGSQPQHF.

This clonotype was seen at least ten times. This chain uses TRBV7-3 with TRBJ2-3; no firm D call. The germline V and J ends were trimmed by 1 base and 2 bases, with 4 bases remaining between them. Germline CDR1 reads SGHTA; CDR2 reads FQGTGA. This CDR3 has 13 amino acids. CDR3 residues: CASSLSVTDTQYF. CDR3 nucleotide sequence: TGTGCCAGCAGCTTAAGTGTCACAGATACGCAGTATTTT.